These 22 T cell receptor beta chains were sequenced from one sample in a study of blood T cell repertoires in COVID-19. Sequencing used immunoSEQ multiplex PCR; TCRdb keeps in-frame clones, though not all of them. The top ten hold 1.5% to 2% of the sample, which has 320,000 or so clones, 85% seen once. The sample comprised PBMCs or T cells enriched from blood (not recorded which). These receptors were obtained from a woman under 40 who had been exposed to COVID-19.

This rearrangement joins TRBV6-5 to TRBJ1-5; TRBD1 aligns across 7 bases. This CDR3 has 12 amino acids. V dropped 6 bases and J dropped 7; count of bases not matched to a gene: 3. Germline assignment: CDR1 MNHEY and CDR2 SVGAGI. CDR3 DNA sequence: TGTGCCAGCAGCACAGGGGAACAGCCCCAGCATTTT. Translated, it gives CASSTGEQPQHF.

This clone has more than one count but fewer than ten. J is TRBJ2-7 and V is TRBV2; D is perhaps TRBD1 (5 bases). There are 15 residues in the CDR3. V shed 6 bases and J shed 3 bases, with 18 bases lying between them. CDR1 SNHLY and CDR2 FYNNEI come from the germline V gene. The CDR3 region has the DNA TGTGCCAGCAGCCTGACAGTTTTTACCAACTACGAGCAGTACTTC. Encoded protein: CASSLTVFTNYEQYF.

The V gene is TRBV19, the J gene TRBJ1-1; perhaps TRBD1 as D (6 bases). The CDR3 totals 13 residues. The germline gives CDR1 LNHDA, CDR2 SQIVND (reference sequence). The V end was cut by 8 bases, the J end by 4 bases, with 14 bases between. CDR3 DNA sequence: TGTGCCAGTGTCTTCAGGGGCGGCACTGAAGCTTTCTTT. Its translation: CASVFRGGTEAFF.

V and J are TRBV19 and TRBJ1-5, with 7 bases identical to TRBD1. The junction had 6 bases not matched to a gene; V was cut back by 6 bases and J by 4 bases. CDR1 is LNHDA, CDR2 SQIVND, per germline (reference sequence). The CDR3 is 14 residues long. The CDR3 here is CASRTGQSNQPQHF. Here the CDR3 DNA reads TGTGCCAGTAGGACGGGACAGTCGAATCAGCCCCAGCATTTT.

The chain uses TRBV4-3 and TRBJ1-3, with D tentatively TRBD1 (5 bases). This CDR3 is 17 amino acids long. Germline V gene data show CDR1 as LGHNA and CDR2 as YSLEER. The ends were cut back, 0 bases at V and 6 bases at J, with 18 bases in the middle. The CDR3 loop is CASSQDWAGSRVNTIYF. DNA of the CDR3: TGCGCCAGCAGCCAAGATTGGGCAGGGTCCAGGGTAAACACCATATATTTT.

V usage is TRBV2 and J usage is TRBJ2-5, with 9 bases aligning to TRBD2. The germline V gene encodes CDR1 SNHLY and CDR2 FYNNEI. Trimming removed 3 bases from V and 5 bases from J; junction bases left unmatched: 4. The CDR3 has 14 residues. CDR3 sequence (DNA): TGTGCCAGCAGTGAGCAGCGGGGGGTCGAGACCCAGTACTTC. Translation: CASSEQRGVETQYF.

This rearrangement joins TRBV15 to TRBJ1-4; 7 positions match TRBD1. CDR1 and CDR2 from the germline V gene are LNHNV and YYDKDF (reference sequence). The CDR3 loop spans 15 amino acids. V trimming: 0 bases; J trimming: 7 bases; junction bases outside the gene matches: 5. The CDR3 region is CATSRDERGREKLFF. Here the CDR3 DNA reads TGTGCCACCAGCAGAGATGAAAGGGGGCGTGAAAAACTGTTTTTT.

CDR3 sequence (DNA): TGCGCCAGCAGCCAAGGGGCAGAGCCGGCCTATGGCTACACCTTC. This codes for CASSQGAEPAYGYTF. The chain has TRBV4-1 and TRBJ1-2, with D unresolved. The CDR3 runs 15 residues. Trimming left V 1 base short and J 4 bases short, with 13 bases between. Germline values: CDR1 MGHRA, CDR2 YSYEKL.

This sequence joins TRBV12-3 or TRBV12-4 and TRBJ1-1; D ambiguous. Trimming removed 3 bases from V and 1 base from J, with 6 bases in between. This CDR3 has 13 amino acids. In DNA form, the CDR3 reads TGTGCCAGCAGTTTCAACGGGAACACTGAAGCTTTCTTT. Its protein is CASSFNGNTEAFF.

This clone was observed once. The CDR3 sequence: CASSQDFLRSGDEKLFF. In DNA form, the CDR3 reads TGCGCCAGCAGCCAAGATTTTCTCAGATCGGGGGATGAAAAACTGTTTTTT. This chain joins TRBV4-1 and TRBJ1-4; perhaps TRBD1 as D (5 bases). CDR3 size: 17 residues. The germline V gene encodes CDR1 MGHRA and CDR2 YSYEKL. Deletions cut 0 bases from V and 6 bases from J, with 17 bases between.

This chain connects TRBV6-5 to TRBJ2-3; D is perhaps TRBD2 (5 bases). The CDR3 length is 15 residues. CDR1 MNHEY and CDR2 SVGAGI come from the germline V gene. Trimming took 4 bases from V and 0 from J, leaving 11 bases between them. The CDR3, as DNA: TGTGCCAGCAGTTCCTGGACTGACAGCACAGATACGCAGTATTTT. This encodes CASSSWTDSTDTQYF.

The V call is TRBV28, the J call TRBJ1-2; D might be TRBD1 (6 bases). Trimming pared 6 bases from V and 4 bases from J, leaving 18 bases between. The germline gives CDR1 MDHEN, CDR2 SYDVKM. The CDR3 spans 15 residues. The CDR3 sequence: CASSTYLDRIYGYTF. The CDR3 coding sequence is TGTGCCAGCAGCACCTACTTGGACAGAATCTATGGCTACACCTTC.

The chain recombines TRBV29-1 with TRBJ1-2; D remains ambiguous. The germline V gene has CDR1 SQVTM and CDR2 ANQGSEA. The ends were cut back, 4 bases at V and 2 bases at J, with 8 bases in the middle. The CDR3 consists of 12 residues. CDR3 coding DNA: TGCAGCGTTGGAGGAGGGAACTATGGCTACACCTTC. Protein: CSVGGGNYGYTF.

The chain joins TRBV28 to TRBJ1-5; D unresolved. V gave up 6 bases and J gave up 4 bases, with 19 bases separating them. This CDR3 region has 16 residues. Germline assignment: CDR1 MDHEN and CDR2 SYDVKM. The CDR3 is CASSRNLTGSNQPQHF. CDR3 DNA: TGTGCCAGCAGCCGAAACCTAACGGGTTCGAATCAGCCCCAGCATTTT.

A single count supports this clone. The CDR3 DNA sequence: TGTGCCAGCAGTGAAAACTTTGGGAGCTGGAGCTCCTATAATTCACCCCTCCACTTT. This gives the protein CASSENFGSWSSYNSPLHF. V is TRBV2 and J is TRBJ1-6; D uncertain. The ends were cut back, 2 bases at V and 0 bases at J, with 17 bases in the middle. CDR3 length: 19 amino acids. Germline CDR1 is SNHLY and CDR2 is FYNNEI.

The V call is TRBV7-2, the J call TRBJ1-2, with TRBD1 matching over 10 bases. The V gene end was trimmed by 2 bases and the J gene end by 5 bases; junction bases not matched to a gene: 5. The CDR3 runs to 15 residues. Germline V lookup: CDR1 SGHTA, CDR2 FQGNSA. The CDR3 region is CASSLSTGGAYGYTF. DNA for the CDR3: TGTGCCAGCAGCTTATCGACAGGGGGCGCTTATGGCTACACCTTC.

The V call is TRBV12-5, the J call TRBJ1-2; D ambiguous. Deletions cut 1 base from V and 7 bases from J, with 7 bases between. Germline CDR1 is LGHNT and CDR2 is FRNRAP. The CDR3 runs to 12 residues. CDR3 nucleotides: TGTGCTAGTGGTTTGGGAAGAGGTGGCTACACCTTC. As protein: CASGLGRGGYTF.

The J gene is TRBJ1-2, the V gene TRBV7-6, with a possible D match to TRBD1 (5 bases). This CDR3 contains 12 residues. V gave up 3 bases and J gave up 7 bases, with 9 bases separating them. Germline CDR1 is SGHVS and CDR2 is FNYEAQ. The CDR3 bases are TGTGCCAGCAGCTTCGGACAATCTGGCTACACCTTC. Its translation is CASSFGQSGYTF.

This chain joins TRBV27 and TRBJ2-5, with D hard to call. V lost 5 bases and J lost 1, with 11 bases in between. Germline CDR1 and CDR2: MNHEY and SMNVEV (reference sequence). This CDR3 contains 14 residues. The CDR3 DNA follows: TGTGCCAGCAGTCAGTCCCCCTCCCAAGAGACCCAGTACTTC. Translation gives CASSQSPSQETQYF.

The V gene is TRBV27, the J gene TRBJ2-1, with TRBD2 matching over 12 bases. The trim removed 4 bases at V and 3 bases at J, leaving 10 bases unmatched. The CDR3 is 18 residues long. The germline V gene encodes CDR1 MNHEY and CDR2 SMNVEV (reference sequence). CDR3 residues: CASSSRQGGLAGYNEQFF. The CDR3, as DNA: TGTGCCAGCAGTTCTCGACAGGGGGGACTAGCGGGCTACAATGAGCAGTTCTTC.

The V call is TRBV27, the J call TRBJ2-1; 8 positions match TRBD2. Trimming at V came to 2 bases and at J to 3 bases, leaving 3 bases not matched to a gene. The germline CDR1 and CDR2 sequences are MNHEY and SMNVEV (reference sequence). The CDR3 loop spans 15 amino acids. The CDR3 coding sequence is TGTGCCAGCAGTTTAGGGCTAGCGGGCTACAATGAGCAGTTCTTC. It encodes CASSLGLAGYNEQFF.

This clone has just one count. This sequence joins TRBV28 and TRBJ1-6; 8 positions agree with TRBD1. Germline V gene data show CDR1 as MDHEN and CDR2 as SYDVKM. V lost 5 bases, J lost 10 bases, and 10 bases stayed unmatched. The CDR3 extends over 15 amino acids. This CDR3 is CASSLTDRVGSPLHF. The DNA for the CDR3 is TGTGCCAGCAGTCTTACGGACAGGGTCGGATCACCCCTCCACTTT.